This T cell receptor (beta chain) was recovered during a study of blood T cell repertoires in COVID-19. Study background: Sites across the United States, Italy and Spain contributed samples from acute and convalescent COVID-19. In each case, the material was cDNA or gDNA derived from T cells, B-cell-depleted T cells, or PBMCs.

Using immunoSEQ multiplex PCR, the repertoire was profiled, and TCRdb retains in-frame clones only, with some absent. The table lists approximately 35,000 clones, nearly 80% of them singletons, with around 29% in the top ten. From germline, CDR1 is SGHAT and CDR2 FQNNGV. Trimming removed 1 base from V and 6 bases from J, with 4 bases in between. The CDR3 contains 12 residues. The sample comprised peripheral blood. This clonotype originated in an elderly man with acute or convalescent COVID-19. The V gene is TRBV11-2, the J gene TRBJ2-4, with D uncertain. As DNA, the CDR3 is TGTGCCAGCAGCTTAGGAGCAAACATTCAGTACTTC. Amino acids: CASSLGANIQYF.